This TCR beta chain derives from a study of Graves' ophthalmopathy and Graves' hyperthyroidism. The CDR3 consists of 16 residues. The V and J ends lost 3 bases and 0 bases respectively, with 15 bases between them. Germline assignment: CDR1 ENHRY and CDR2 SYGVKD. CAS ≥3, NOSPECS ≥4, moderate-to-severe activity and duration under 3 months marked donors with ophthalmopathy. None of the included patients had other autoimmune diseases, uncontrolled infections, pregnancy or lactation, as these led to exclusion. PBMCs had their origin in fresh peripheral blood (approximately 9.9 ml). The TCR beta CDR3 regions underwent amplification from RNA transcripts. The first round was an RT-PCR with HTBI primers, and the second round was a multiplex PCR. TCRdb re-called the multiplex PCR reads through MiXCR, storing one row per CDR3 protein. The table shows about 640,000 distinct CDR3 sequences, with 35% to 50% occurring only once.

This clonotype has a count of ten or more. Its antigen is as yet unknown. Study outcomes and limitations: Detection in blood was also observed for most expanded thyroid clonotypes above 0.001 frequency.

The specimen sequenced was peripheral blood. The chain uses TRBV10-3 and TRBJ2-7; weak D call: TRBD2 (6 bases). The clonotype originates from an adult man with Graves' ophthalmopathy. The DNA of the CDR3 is TGTGCCATCAGTGACCGTGGACGGGAGCTCTCCTACGAGCAGTACTTC. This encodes CAISDRGRELSYEQYF.